The entry below gives a single TCR beta chain sequence along with its context. Its specificity is not known. Profiling relied on immunoSEQ multiplex PCR, and the TCRdb table lists in-frame clones only, not all of them. The profile shows 5,500 to 7,000 clones, about 64% of them singletons. This sample stems from a study of regulatory dendritic cells for organ transplantation. Overall study findings and caveats: Regulatory dendritic cells appeared to expand memory CD8+ clones less than mature ones.

The CDR3 runs to 12 residues. Per the germline V gene, CDR1 is MNHEY and CDR2 is SVGAGI. Trimming shortened V by 5 bases and J by 9 bases, and 11 bases separated the two germline ends. Sequences were obtained from memory CD8+ T cells from blood. Subset: CD45RO+ memory T cells. The chain joins TRBV6-5 to TRBJ2-1; no definite D call. This receptor was taken from a human donor in good health. The CDR3 region is CASSTRKTEQFF. The CDR3 coding sequence is TGTGCCAGCAGTACCAGAAAAACTGAGCAGTTCTTC.